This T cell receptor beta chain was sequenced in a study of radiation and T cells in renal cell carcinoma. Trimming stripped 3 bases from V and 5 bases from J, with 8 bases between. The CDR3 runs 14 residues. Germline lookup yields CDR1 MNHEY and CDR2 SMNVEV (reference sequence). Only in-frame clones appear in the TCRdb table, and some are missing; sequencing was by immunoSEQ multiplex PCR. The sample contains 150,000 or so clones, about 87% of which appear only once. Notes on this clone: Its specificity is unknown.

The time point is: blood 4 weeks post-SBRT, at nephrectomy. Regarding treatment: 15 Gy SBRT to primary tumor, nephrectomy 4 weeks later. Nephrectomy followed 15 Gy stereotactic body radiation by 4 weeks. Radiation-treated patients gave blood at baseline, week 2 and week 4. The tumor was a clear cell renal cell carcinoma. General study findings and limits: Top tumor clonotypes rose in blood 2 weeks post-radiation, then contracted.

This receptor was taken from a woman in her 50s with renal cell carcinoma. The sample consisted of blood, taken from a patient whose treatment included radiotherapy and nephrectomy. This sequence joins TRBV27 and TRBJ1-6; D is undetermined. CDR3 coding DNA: TGTGCCAGCAGTTTTTTTAGGAATAATTCACCCCTCCACTTT. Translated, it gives CASSFFRNNSPLHF.